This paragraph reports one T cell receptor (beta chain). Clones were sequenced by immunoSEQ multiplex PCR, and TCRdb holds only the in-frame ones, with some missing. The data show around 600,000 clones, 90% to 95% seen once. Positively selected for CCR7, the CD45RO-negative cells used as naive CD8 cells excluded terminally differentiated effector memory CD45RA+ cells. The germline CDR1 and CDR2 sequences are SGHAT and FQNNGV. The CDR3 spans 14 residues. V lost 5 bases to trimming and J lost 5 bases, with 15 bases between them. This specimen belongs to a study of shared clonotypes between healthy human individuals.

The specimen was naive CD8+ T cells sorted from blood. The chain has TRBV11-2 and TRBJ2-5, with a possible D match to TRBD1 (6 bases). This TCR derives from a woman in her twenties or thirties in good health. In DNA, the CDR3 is TGTGCCAGCAGCGCCAGGGACAACCTGGAGACCCAGTACTTC. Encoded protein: CASSARDNLETQYF.